This TCR beta chain came from a study of blood T cell repertoires in COVID-19. As for the study in general: Researchers got acute and convalescent COVID-19 samples from the United States, Italy and Spain. Sources were T cells, B-cell-depleted T cells, or PBMCs; the material itself was cDNA or gDNA.

Per the original data handling: Reference gene primers were amplified, and this amplification served to estimate nucleated cell counts. Measured with immunoSEQ multiplex PCR; TCRdb has only the in-frame clones, and not every one. V, J and clone size reflect that table, while D and trimming were determined from the DNA. The sample lists fewer than 250,000 clones; about 89% were seen once. Germline values: CDR1 LGHNA, CDR2 YSLEER. The CDR3 extends over 18 amino acids. With 0 bases removed from V and 3 bases from J, the gap between germline ends came to 17 bases. The chain carries TRBV4-3 and TRBJ2-2, with D unresolved. Sequencing used peripheral blood. The clonotype was recovered from a woman aged 60-75 years who had recovered from COVID-19. CDR3 loop: CASSQDFVRPADTGELFF. The CDR3 DNA reads as TGCGCCAGCAGCCAAGATTTTGTCCGACCCGCGGACACCGGGGAGCTGTTTTTT.